These 14 T cell receptor beta chains came from one sample sequenced in a study of PD-1 blockade in mismatch repair-deficient tumors (dated by TCRdb to about 2017). The library was produced with the immunoSEQ multiplex PCR assay. Held by TCRdb, this immuneACCESS table contains in-frame sequences only and omits some clones. Under half of the omission traces to an unresolved V gene where checked; the cause of the rest is unknown. The sample has 55,000 to 85,000 clones on record, 70% to 80% of them singletons. The ten top clones hold roughly 6% of the sample. The sequenced sample was peripheral blood, obtained 2 weeks after starting pembrolizumab. Receptors were obtained from an adult with mismatch repair-deficient cancer.

CDR3 region: CASSPDREETQYF. CDR3 nucleotide sequence: TGTGCCAGCAGCCCGGACCGAGAAGAGACCCAGTACTTC. This sequence joins TRBV11-1 and TRBJ2-5; no clear D. CDR1 is SGHAT and CDR2 is FQDESV in the germline V gene (reference sequence). The length of the CDR3 is 13 residues. V gave up 5 bases and J gave up 3 bases, with 10 bases separating them.

The chain joins TRBV5-6 to TRBJ2-1; 12 nucleotides align to TRBD2. V trimming: 5 bases; J trimming: 8 bases; junction bases outside the gene matches: 11. Germline V gene lookup returns CDR1 SGHDT and CDR2 YYEEEE. CDR3 length equals 16 residues. CDR3 nucleotide sequence: TGTGCCAGCAGATTACGACTAGCGGGAGCAATCCATGAGCAGTTCTTC. The encoded protein is CASRLRLAGAIHEQFF.

This CDR3 reads CASTSSSGILEQFF. The CDR3 region has the DNA TGTGCCAGCACCTCATCTTCGGGAATTCTTGAGCAGTTCTTC. The chain is built from TRBV7-8 and TRBJ2-1; perhaps TRBD2 as D (5 bases). With 7 bases removed from V and 9 bases from J, the gap between germline ends came to 19 bases. CDR3 size: 14 residues. The germline gives CDR1 SGHVS, CDR2 FQNEAQ.

This chain connects TRBV5-1 to TRBJ2-1; D gene unclear. The CDR3 totals 16 residues. Germline V gives CDR1 SGHRS, CDR2 YFSETQ. V was trimmed by 0 bases and J by 4 bases, leaving 14 bases between them. The CDR3 DNA follows: TGCGCCAGCAGCTTGGCCATCGCGGATGGGTACAATGAGCAGTTCTTC. The encoded protein is CASSLAIADGYNEQFF.

This clone was detected a few times. The J gene is TRBJ2-7, the V gene TRBV5-4; 9 bases fit TRBD2. Germline values: CDR1 SGHNT, CDR2 YYREEE (reference sequence). Trimming removed 4 bases from V and 6 bases from J; junction bases left unmatched: 14. CDR3 length: 16 residues. In nucleotides, the CDR3 is TGTGCCAGCAGCCCGTCCGGGGCTAGCGGGAACCTCGAGCAGTACTTC. This translates into CASSPSGASGNLEQYF. The complete variable domain, with remaining parts taken from reference TRBV5-4 and TRBJ2-7, reads ETGVTQSPTHLIKTRGQQVTLRCSSQSGHNTVSWYQQALGQGPQFIFQYYREEENGRGNFPPRFSGLQFPNYSSELNVNALELDDSALYLCASSPSGASGNLEQYFGPGTRLTVT.

J is TRBJ2-1 and V is TRBV18; D remains unclear. V lost 3 bases and J 5 bases, leaving 17 bases between the germline ends. Germline CDR1 is KGHSH and CDR2 is LQKENI. The CDR3 has 16 residues. The CDR3 here is CASSPRAQVPNNEQFF. DNA of the CDR3: TGTGCCAGCTCACCTCGCGCCCAGGTGCCGAACAATGAGCAGTTCTTC.

The chain has TRBV19 and TRBJ2-6; D remains unclear. From germline, CDR1 is LNHDA and CDR2 SQIVND (reference sequence). The CDR3 covers 17 residues. V dropped 5 bases and J dropped 2 bases, with 16 bases sitting between them. As DNA, the CDR3 is TGTGCCAGTAGTCCCCTTCGGTTGGAGCCTGGGGCCAACGTCCTGACTTTC. Amino acid sequence: CASSPLRLEPGANVLTF.

This chain joins TRBV5-1 and TRBJ2-2; TRBD1 agrees at 7 bases. The CDR3 is made up of 17 amino acids. After removal of 4 bases from V and 0 bases from J, the junction contained 9 bases not matched to a gene. CDR1 SGHRS and CDR2 YFSETQ come from the germline V gene. CDR3: CASSRDSLTSNTGELFF. CDR3 sequence (DNA): TGCGCCAGCAGCCGGGACAGCTTAACCTCGAACACCGGGGAGCTGTTTTTT.

The rearrangement joins TRBV4-1 to TRBJ1-1; possible D gene TRBD1, 5 bases. Germline V gene data show CDR1 as MGHRA and CDR2 as YSYEKL. CDR3 length: 14 amino acids. Trimming took off 3 bases at V and 4 bases at J, with 12 bases between the two ends. For the CDR3, the DNA is TGCGCCAGCAGCCATTTGGGGGAGCGCACTGAAGCTTTCTTT. It translates to CASSHLGERTEAFF.

The J gene is TRBJ2-7, the V gene TRBV1; TRBD2 is the table's D call and was not checked against the DNA. TRBV1 is deemed a pseudogene. This CDR3 has 16 residues. DNA of the CDR3: TGCAACGTTAGCAGCGGGAGGGCCTTCACCAACTACGAGCAGTACTTC. This translates into CNVSSGRAFTNYEQYF.

This chain links TRBV5-8 with TRBJ2-2; D ambiguous. There are 14 residues in the CDR3. V lost 4 bases and J 5 bases, leaving 12 bases between the germline ends. In germline, CDR1 is SGHTS, CDR2 YDEGEE. DNA of the CDR3: TGTGCCAGCAGCCCTTCGACACAAACCGGGGAGCTGTTTTTT. This codes for CASSPSTQTGELFF.

This clone was recorded a few times. This chain joins TRBV7-2 and TRBJ2-5; 7 positions agree with TRBD2. The CDR3 loop spans 13 amino acids. V was pared by 5 bases and J by 3 bases, with 3 bases of the junction left unmatched. Germline-derived CDR1 and CDR2 are SGHTA and FQGNSA. CDR3 sequence reads: CASSPTSKETQYF. The CDR3 coding sequence is TGTGCCAGCAGCCCGACTAGCAAAGAGACCCAGTACTTC.

The rearrangement joins TRBV28 to TRBJ1-1, with D unresolved. V shed 7 bases and J shed 1 base, with 16 bases lying between them. This CDR3 has 15 residues. Germline V lookup: CDR1 MDHEN, CDR2 SYDVKM. CDR3 loop: CASTLSYSENTEAFF. The CDR3, as DNA: TGTGCCAGCACTCTTAGTTACAGCGAGAACACTGAAGCTTTCTTT.

The chain is built from TRBV29-1 and TRBJ2-1; no firm D call. Germline V gene sequence: CDR1 SQVTM, CDR2 ANQGSEA. This CDR3 has 10 residues. Deletions cut 3 bases from V and 10 bases from J, with 7 bases between. The DNA of the CDR3 is TGCAGCGTTGATGGGGTAGAGCAGTTCTTC. Residues: CSVDGVEQFF.